This entry lists 11 T cell receptor beta chains sequenced from one sample in a study of siplizumab effects on memory and regulatory T cells. Using immunoSEQ multiplex PCR, the repertoire was profiled, and TCRdb retains in-frame clones only, with some absent. This table holds more than 95,000 clones, roughly 94% found once. The sequenced material came from non-Treg CD4+ T cells sorted from blood. Source of these receptors: a human donor in good health.

The J gene is TRBJ2-2, the V gene TRBV9, with 9 nucleotides matching TRBD1. Trimming took 0 bases from V and 5 from J; bases not matched to a gene: 5. There are 16 residues in the CDR3. Germline loops: CDR1 SGDLS, CDR2 YYNGEE. This CDR3 is CASSVGDRVPTGELFF. The CDR3 nucleotides are TGTGCCAGCAGCGTAGGGGACAGGGTACCGACCGGGGAGCTGTTTTTT.

This chain connects TRBV6-1 to TRBJ2-5, with 8 bases lining up with TRBD1. Germline-derived CDR1 and CDR2 are MNHNS and SASEGT. The CDR3 loop spans 14 amino acids. With 4 bases clipped from V and 3 bases from J, the junction kept 4 bases outside the gene matches. DNA for the CDR3: TGTGCCAGCAGTGCCCTGGGACAGGAAGAGACCCAGTACTTC. Protein sequence: CASSALGQEETQYF.

The chain carries TRBV5-1 and TRBJ2-1, with 10 bases fitting TRBD2. The CDR3 has 15 residues. V gave up 7 bases and J gave up 7 bases; unmatched junction bases: 11. Germline CDR1 SGHRS, CDR2 YFSETQ. The chain's CDR3 is CASSPLAGDTNEQFF. The CDR3 region has the DNA TGCGCCAGCTCGCCTCTAGCGGGGGACACAAATGAGCAGTTCTTC.

The V call is TRBV2, the J call TRBJ1-5, with a weak D call TRBD1 (6 bases). Trimming shortened V by 5 bases and J by 0 bases, and 11 bases separated the two germline ends. The CDR3 extends over 15 amino acids. Germline CDR1 reads SNHLY; CDR2 reads FYNNEI. The CDR3 spells CASSTQGSSNQPQHF. Written as DNA, the CDR3 is TGTGCCAGCAGTACCCAGGGGAGTAGCAATCAGCCCCAGCATTTT.

The chain uses TRBV7-2 and TRBJ2-7; TRBD2 is a possible D gene (5 bases). With 6 bases removed from V and 3 bases from J, the gap between germline ends came to 24 bases. Germline V gives CDR1 SGHTA, CDR2 FQGNSA. The CDR3 is 17 residues long. This CDR3 reads CASRVSGSRGRSYEQYF. CDR3 sequence (DNA): TGTGCCAGCAGGGTCTCGGGCAGCCGAGGGCGGAGCTACGAGCAGTACTTC.

This clone was seen a handful of times. The chain is built from TRBV6-5 and TRBJ1-3, with D unclear. Germline lookup yields CDR1 MNHEY and CDR2 SVGAGI. This CDR3 is built from 15 residues. Trimming left V 5 bases short and J 0 bases short, with 11 bases between. The CDR3 nucleotides are TGTGCCAGCAGTGTACAGATGCGCTCTGGAAACACCATATATTTT. Translated: CASSVQMRSGNTIYF.

This rearrangement joins TRBV5-1 to TRBJ2-2; D is uncertain. The germline V and J ends were trimmed by 4 bases and 6 bases, with 13 bases remaining between them. The CDR3 has 14 residues. Germline V gene data show CDR1 as SGHRS and CDR2 as YFSETQ. CDR3 sequence: CASSPNQGSGELFF. The CDR3 nucleotides read TGCGCCAGCAGCCCAAACCAAGGGTCCGGGGAGCTGTTTTTT.

This sequence joins TRBV18 and TRBJ2-7; D is possibly TRBD1 (7 bases). This CDR3 is built from 15 residues. The V gene lost 3 bases and the J gene lost 3 bases, with 15 bases spanning the gap. The V gene's germline CDR1 is KGHSH and CDR2 LQKENI. CDR3 DNA: TGTGCCAGCTCACCCAGGGGCAGGGGGGACTACGAGCAGTACTTC. It translates to CASSPRGRGDYEQYF.

On this clone: The same CDR3 can be traced to other DNA sequences in this sample. The rearrangement uses TRBV5-1 and TRBJ1-5; the match to TRBD1 covers 7 bases. Germline values: CDR1 SGHRS, CDR2 YFSETQ. This CDR3 comprises 15 residues. The V segment lost 0 bases and the J segment 4 bases; nucleotides outside the gene matches: 4. The CDR3 DNA follows: TGCGCCAGCAGCTTGGGACAGGGTGGAAATCAGCCCCAGCATTTT. Residues: CASSLGQGGNQPQHF.

The genes are TRBV5-6 and TRBJ1-6; 7 nucleotides match TRBD1. The CDR3 consists of 17 residues. Germline values: CDR1 SGHDT, CDR2 YYEEEE. V lost 3 bases and J lost 6; bases outside the gene matches: 12. CDR3 region: CASSWTATGMGNSPLHF. In nucleotides, the CDR3 is TGTGCCAGCAGCTGGACCGCGACAGGGATGGGTAATTCACCCCTCCACTTT. The full variable domain, completed using reference TRBV5-6 and TRBJ1-6, is DAGVTQSPTHLIKTRGQQVTLRCSPKSGHDTVSWYQQALGQGPQFIFQYYEEEERQRGNFPDRFSGHQFPNYSSELNVNALLLGDSALYLCASSWTATGMGNSPLHFGNGTRLTVT.

The rearrangement joins TRBV6-5 to TRBJ1-2, with D unclear. Germline CDR1 and CDR2: MNHEY and SVGAGI. CDR3 size: 14 residues. Trimming took off 0 bases at V and 7 bases at J, with 12 bases between the two ends. CDR3 nucleotide sequence: TGTGCCAGCAGTTACTCGATGGTTTCTGGTGGCTACACCTTC. Protein sequence: CASSYSMVSGGYTF.